The source of this T cell receptor (beta chain) is a study of spatial heterogeneity in lung cancer (dated 2019 in TCRdb). Regarding the complete study: Beta-chain transcripts were consistently detected in greater numbers than alpha-chain transcripts, which likely reflected higher beta-chain transcript abundance. Both alpha and beta chains were TCR-sequenced in samples taken at surgery, namely 220 tumor regions, around 64 matched nontumor lung samples and 55 to 60 PBMC samples. In the raw uncorrected reads, each unique combination of TCR and UMI appeared more than ten times on average. The study linked features of the TCR repertoire to counts of nonsynonymous mutations, which were determined by whole-exome sequencing of tumor tissue. TCR alpha and beta repertoires were quantitatively compared across multiple tumor regions, matched nontumor lung and blood in non-small cell lung cancer.

Details on this clonotype: No cognate antigen has been identified for it. No base qualities exist here, and no much larger clone lies one base off it.

The intended sense of this specimen's time point label: sample taken at primary tumor resection. Without any cell sorting, TCR sequencing was performed on whole RNA extracted either from tumor and nontumor lung tissue or from cryopreserved PBMC samples. Samples were obtained from fewer than 80 patients with early-stage, untreated non-small cell lung cancer from the lung TRACERx cohort. Only patients for whom sufficient RNA was available from at least two tumor regions were selected for TCR sequencing. Library generation was performed with 5' RACE. The sequencer was a NextSeq 500. The TCR library protocol attached a unique molecular identifier to each TCR cDNA molecule to allow correction of PCR and sequencing errors. For the original study's pipeline: TCR identification, UMI-based error correction and CDR3 extraction were performed with Decombinator tools. Expanded TCRs were defined as those above a frequency of 2 per 1,000, corresponding to the top 1% of the tumor frequency distribution. Rényi diversity was computed with the R vegan package after subsampling each repertoire 100 times to 5,000 TCRs. CDR3 similarity networks were constructed using string-kernel similarity of amino acid triplets, with links drawn between CDR3s whose pairwise similarity was above 0.82. TCRdb's own reprocessing of the public reads used fastp at Q25 and MiXCR and kept productive beta chains. Rows matching on CDR3 protein sequence are summarized as one entry with the most common DNA and genes. These V and J calls are TCRdb output, not the study's own analysis. A total of almost 75,000 distinct CDR3 sequences appear in this sample, roughly 15% of them only once. The biggest ten clones account for 7.2% of the sample.

The full study reports these points: Ubiquitous expanded tumor TCRs were found in blood more often at tumor resection than at routine follow-up. Confirming at a functional level the hypothesis that regional TCRs recognize regional mutations was considered to require additional single-cell paired TCR alpha and beta sequencing.

The sequence derives from a male donor with early-stage non-small cell lung cancer. Sequencing was performed on PBMCs, taken at surgery.

The DNA sequence is as follows: TGTGCCAGCAGCTTAGCTATGGCTGGCTACGAGCAGTACTTC. It translates as CASSLAMAGYEQYF. The V gene is TRBV7-6 and the J gene is TRBJ2-7, with the D gene not clear enough to name. The CDR3 has 14 amino acids, counting the end cysteine and phenylalanine. Only the CDR3 portion is preserved as DNA: 42 bases, with reading frame beginning at the first base. The V end loses 0 bases and the J end loses 3 bases, and a stretch of 9 bases separates them. Taken from the germline V gene, the CDR1 and CDR2 loops are SGHVS and FNYEAQ. Reference TRBV7-6 and TRBJ2-7 genes cover what lies past the CDR3, so the full variable domain is GAGVSQSPRYKVTKRGQDVALRCDPISGHVSLYWYRQALGQGPEFLTYFNYEAQQDKSGLPNDRFSAERPEGSISTLTIQRTEQRDSAMYRCASSLAMAGYEQYFGPGTRLTVT.